This T cell receptor beta chain was documented in a study of T cell responses to AZD1222 COVID-19 vaccine. Study-level findings and limits: Seropositive AZD1222 recipients at baseline numbered only five or six. Nearly half of the spike-specific TCRs reportedly recognize variant regions that carry no mutations. Spike-specific TCR breadth and depth went up after people got two AZD1222 doses. Clonal diversity was possibly underestimated; the donors were predominantly white British and more often female.

CDR3 length: 15 amino acids. Germline V gives CDR1 SGHRS, CDR2 YFSETQ. With 2 bases removed from V and 1 base from J, the gap between germline ends came to 12 bases. In regard to this clone: Antigen: not known.

Assay: immunoSEQ multiplex PCR; the TCRdb copy retains only in-frame clones and omits some. Of some 170,000 clones in the sample, 85% to 95% were seen once. V gene TRBV5-1 combines with J gene TRBJ1-1; D not certain. This sequence originates from an adult in good health. The sample here was peripheral blood, taken on day 0 of AZD1222 vaccination. CDR3 nucleotide sequence: TGCGCCAGCAGCTTTTGGTTGGATAAGAACACTGAAGCTTTCTTT. Protein sequence: CASSFWLDKNTEAFF. The complete variable domain, with remaining parts taken from reference TRBV5-1 and TRBJ1-1, reads KAGVTQTPRYLIKTRGQQVTLSCSPISGHRSVSWYQQTPGQGLQFLFEYFSETQRNKGNFPGRFSGRQFSNSRSEMNVSTLELGDSALYLCASSFWLDKNTEAFFGQGTRLTVV.